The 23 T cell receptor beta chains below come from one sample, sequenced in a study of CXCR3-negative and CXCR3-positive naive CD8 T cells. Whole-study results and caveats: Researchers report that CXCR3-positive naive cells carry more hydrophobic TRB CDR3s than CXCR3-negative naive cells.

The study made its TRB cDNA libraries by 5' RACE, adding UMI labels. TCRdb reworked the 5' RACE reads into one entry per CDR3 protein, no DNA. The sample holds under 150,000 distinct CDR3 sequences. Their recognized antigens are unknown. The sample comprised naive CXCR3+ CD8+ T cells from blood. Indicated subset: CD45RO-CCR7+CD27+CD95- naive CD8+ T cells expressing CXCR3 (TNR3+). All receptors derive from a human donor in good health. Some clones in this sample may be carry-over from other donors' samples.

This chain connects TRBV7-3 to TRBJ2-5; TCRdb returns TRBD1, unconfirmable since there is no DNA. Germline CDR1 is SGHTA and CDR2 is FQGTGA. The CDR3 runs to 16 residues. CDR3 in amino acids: CASSLRGGYPQETQYF.

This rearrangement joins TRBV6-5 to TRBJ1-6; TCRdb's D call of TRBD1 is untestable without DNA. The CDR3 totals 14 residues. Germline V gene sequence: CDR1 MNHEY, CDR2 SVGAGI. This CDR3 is CASSYLDSYSPPHF.

The CDR3 sequence is CASSLGVSEQFF. This chain connects TRBV7-9 to TRBJ2-1. The CDR3 length is 12 residues. Germline assignment: CDR1 SEHNR and CDR2 FQNEAQ (reference sequence).

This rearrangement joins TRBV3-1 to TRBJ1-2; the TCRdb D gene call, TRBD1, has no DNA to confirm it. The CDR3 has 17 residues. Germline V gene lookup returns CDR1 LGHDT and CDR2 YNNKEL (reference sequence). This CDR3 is CASSPIPRQGVDYGYTF.

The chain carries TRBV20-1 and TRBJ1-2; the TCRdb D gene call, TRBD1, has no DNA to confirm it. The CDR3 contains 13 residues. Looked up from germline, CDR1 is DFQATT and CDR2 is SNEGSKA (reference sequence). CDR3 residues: CSARVEGNYGYTF.

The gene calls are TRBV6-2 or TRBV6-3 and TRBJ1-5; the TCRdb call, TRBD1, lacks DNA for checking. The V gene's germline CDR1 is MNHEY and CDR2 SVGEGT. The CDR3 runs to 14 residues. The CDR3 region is CASTQGRGNQPQHF.

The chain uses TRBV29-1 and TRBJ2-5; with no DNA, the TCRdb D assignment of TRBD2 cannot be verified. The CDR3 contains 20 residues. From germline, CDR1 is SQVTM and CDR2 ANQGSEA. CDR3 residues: CSVEDPLAGDPGKPQETQYF.

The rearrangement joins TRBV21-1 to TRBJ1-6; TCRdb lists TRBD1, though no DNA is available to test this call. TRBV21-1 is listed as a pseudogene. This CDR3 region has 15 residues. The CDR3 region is CASSKSRTGPRALHF.

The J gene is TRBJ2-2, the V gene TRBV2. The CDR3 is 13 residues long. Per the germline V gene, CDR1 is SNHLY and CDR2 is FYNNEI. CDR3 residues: CASSQDATGELFF.

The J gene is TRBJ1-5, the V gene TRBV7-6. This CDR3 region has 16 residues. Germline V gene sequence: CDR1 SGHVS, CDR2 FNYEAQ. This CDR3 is CASSLGRWQSNQPQHF.

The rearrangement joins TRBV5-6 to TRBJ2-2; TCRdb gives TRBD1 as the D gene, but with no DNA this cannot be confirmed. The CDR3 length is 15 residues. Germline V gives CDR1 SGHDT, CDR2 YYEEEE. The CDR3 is CASSSGGPENGELFF.

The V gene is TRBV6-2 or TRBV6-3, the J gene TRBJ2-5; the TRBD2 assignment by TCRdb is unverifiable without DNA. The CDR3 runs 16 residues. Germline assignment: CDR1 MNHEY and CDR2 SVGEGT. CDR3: CASSYSTLVREETQYF.

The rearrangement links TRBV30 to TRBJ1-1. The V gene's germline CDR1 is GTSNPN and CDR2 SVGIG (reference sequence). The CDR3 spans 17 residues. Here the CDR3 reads CAWSVLGTALPNTEAFF.

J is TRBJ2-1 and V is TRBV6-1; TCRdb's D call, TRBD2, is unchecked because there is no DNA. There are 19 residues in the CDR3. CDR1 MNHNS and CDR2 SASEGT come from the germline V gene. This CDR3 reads CASSEVAGGGESSYNEQFF.

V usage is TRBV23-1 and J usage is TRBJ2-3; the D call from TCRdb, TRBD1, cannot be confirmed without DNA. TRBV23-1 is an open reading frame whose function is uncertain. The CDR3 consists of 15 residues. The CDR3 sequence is CASSQSGTRTDTQYF.

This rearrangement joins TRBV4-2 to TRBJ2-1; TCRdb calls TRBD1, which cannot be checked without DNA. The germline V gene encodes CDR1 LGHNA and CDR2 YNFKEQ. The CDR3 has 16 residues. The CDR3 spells CASSQSNGGLNNEQFF.

The CDR3 is CASSLLPTATLGYEQYF. The chain has TRBV5-1 and TRBJ2-7; TCRdb gives TRBD1 as the D gene, but with no DNA this cannot be confirmed. The V gene's germline CDR1 is SGHRS and CDR2 YFSETQ. The CDR3 is made up of 17 amino acids.

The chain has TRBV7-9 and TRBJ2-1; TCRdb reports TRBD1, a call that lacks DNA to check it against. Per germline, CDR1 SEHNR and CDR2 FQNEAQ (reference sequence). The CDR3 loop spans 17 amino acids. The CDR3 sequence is CASTSSHYGTGENEQFF.

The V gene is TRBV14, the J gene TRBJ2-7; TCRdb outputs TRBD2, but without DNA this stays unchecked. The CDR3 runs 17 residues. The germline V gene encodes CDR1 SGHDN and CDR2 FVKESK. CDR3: CASSQDHRRVPIHEQYF.

CDR3: CAWTGGNEQFF. The genes are TRBV30 and TRBJ2-1; no DNA is available, so the TRBD1 call from TCRdb remains unchecked. The CDR3 length is 11 residues. Germline loops: CDR1 GTSNPN, CDR2 SVGIG (reference sequence).

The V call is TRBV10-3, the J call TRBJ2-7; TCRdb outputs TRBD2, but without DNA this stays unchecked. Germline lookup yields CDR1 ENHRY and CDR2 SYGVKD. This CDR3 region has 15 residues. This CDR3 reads CARLPGLAEDYEQYF.

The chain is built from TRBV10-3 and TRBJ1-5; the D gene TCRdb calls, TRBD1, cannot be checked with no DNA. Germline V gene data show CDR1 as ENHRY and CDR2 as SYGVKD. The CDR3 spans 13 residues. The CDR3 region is CAISRESNQPQHF.

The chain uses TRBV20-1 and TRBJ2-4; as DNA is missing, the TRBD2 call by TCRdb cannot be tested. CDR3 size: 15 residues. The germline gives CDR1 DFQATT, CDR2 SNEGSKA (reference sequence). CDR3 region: CSADSPRRTGDIQYF.